One and the same sample provided the 19 T cell receptor beta chains below, sequenced in a study of T cell responses to AZD1222 COVID-19 vaccine. Clones were sequenced by immunoSEQ multiplex PCR, and TCRdb holds only the in-frame ones, with some missing. The data show some 150,000 clones, 70% to 90% seen once. The starting material was peripheral blood, obtained 28 days after the second dose of the MenACWY control vaccine. Receptors were obtained from an adult who received the MenACWY meningococcal vaccine as a control.

This clone showed up just a few times. This rearrangement joins TRBV4-3 to TRBJ1-5; weak D call: TRBD1 (6 bases). Per the germline V gene, CDR1 is LGHNA and CDR2 is YSLEER. V lost 0 bases, J lost 6 bases, and 21 bases lay in between. The CDR3 is 18 residues long. The DNA of the CDR3 is TGCGCCAGCAGCCAAGATCCTAGGGGGAAACAGGGAGGTCAGCCCCAGCATTTT. It is translated as CASSQDPRGKQGGQPQHF.

The chain has TRBV3-1 (or the pseudogene TRBV3-2) and TRBJ2-1; 10 bases map to TRBD2. Germline CDR1 LGHDT, CDR2 YNNKEL (reference sequence). The CDR3 is made up of 15 amino acids. After removal of 6 bases from V and 2 bases from J, the junction contained 4 bases not matched to a gene. CDR3 sequence reads: CASSQSGGAYNEQFF. DNA for the CDR3: TGTGCCAGCAGTCAAAGCGGGGGGGCCTACAATGAGCAGTTCTTC.

This rearrangement joins TRBV6-5 to TRBJ2-5; D call uncertain. V was shortened by 0 bases and J by 4 bases, with 9 bases between the two germline ends. CDR1 MNHEY and CDR2 SVGAGI come from the germline V gene. The CDR3 sequence is 14 residues long. The CDR3 loop is CASSYSPLRETQYF. In DNA form, the CDR3 reads TGTGCCAGCAGTTACTCGCCCCTCCGAGAGACCCAGTACTTC.

V and J are TRBV18 and TRBJ1-3, with D maybe TRBD1 (5 bases). The CDR3 covers 17 residues. V lost 3 bases, J lost 4 bases, and 19 bases lay in between. In germline, CDR1 is KGHSH, CDR2 LQKENI. The CDR3 nucleotides are TGTGCCAGCTCACCCCAGACAGTCATTACTACCGGAAACACCATATATTTT. It encodes CASSPQTVITTGNTIYF.

This clone was detected only a few times. The chain is built from TRBV7-2 and TRBJ1-2; D unresolved. CDR1 and CDR2 from the germline V gene are SGHTA and FQGNSA. CDR3 length equals 14 residues. The ends were cut back, 0 bases at V and 2 bases at J, with 7 bases in the middle. The CDR3 coding sequence is TGTGCCAGCAGCTTAGCAGATGTCAACTATGGCTACACCTTC. Translating gives CASSLADVNYGYTF.

V usage is TRBV9 and J usage is TRBJ1-1; no clear D. Germline CDR1 SGDLS, CDR2 YYNGEE. The V and J ends lost 3 bases and 7 bases respectively, with 13 bases between them. The CDR3 runs 13 residues. This CDR3 reads CASSATPSGEAFF. The DNA for the CDR3 is TGTGCCAGCAGCGCAACCCCCTCTGGTGAAGCTTTCTTT.

The chain recombines TRBV30 with TRBJ2-7; D might be TRBD2 (5 bases). Germline CDR1 GTSNPN, CDR2 SVGIG (reference sequence). The CDR3 length is 13 residues. Trimming removed 0 bases from V and 6 bases from J, with 12 bases in between. CDR3 sequence (DNA): TGTGCCTGGAGTGTACTTCGGGCGGGCGAGCAGTACTTC. Protein: CAWSVLRAGEQYF.

CDR3 DNA sequence: TGTGCCAGCAGTCGGCCAGGTCTTAGTGCGGTTCGTGGCTACACCTTC. This encodes CASSRPGLSAVRGYTF. This chain connects TRBV2 to TRBJ1-2; D uncertain. Trimming left V 5 bases short and J 7 bases short, with 23 bases between. CDR1 SNHLY and CDR2 FYNNEI come from the germline V gene. The CDR3 is 16 residues long.

The rearrangement uses TRBV18 and TRBJ1-2; 8 bases are a match to TRBD1. The ends lost 2 bases at V and 4 bases at J; junction bases unmatched: 6. The CDR3 runs 15 residues. Germline CDR1 is KGHSH and CDR2 is LQKENI. CDR3 amino acids: CASSPDWTGSYGYTF. The CDR3 DNA follows: TGTGCCAGCTCACCAGACTGGACAGGGTCCTATGGCTACACCTTC.

This chain uses TRBV29-1 with TRBJ2-7; D is perhaps TRBD1 (6 bases). Germline assignment: CDR1 SQVTM and CDR2 ANQGSEA. V lost 4 bases and J 5 bases, leaving 12 bases between the germline ends. This CDR3 has 12 amino acids. The CDR3: CSVGTGSDEQYF. In DNA form, the CDR3 reads TGCAGCGTTGGTACAGGGTCGGACGAGCAGTACTTC.

The CDR3 sequence: CASSLNRFGGSSYNEQFF. The CDR3 DNA reads TGTGCCAGCAGCTTAAATCGGTTTGGCGGGAGCTCCTACAATGAGCAGTTCTTC. J is TRBJ2-1 and V is TRBV7-2, with 7 bases lining up with TRBD2. Trimming at V came to 2 bases and at J to 0 bases, leaving 10 bases not matched to a gene. Looked up from germline, CDR1 is SGHTA and CDR2 is FQGNSA. CDR3 length: 18 amino acids.

This clone turned up a few times. The chain uses TRBV9 and TRBJ2-7, with no clear D. The CDR3 extends over 15 amino acids. V was trimmed by 0 bases and J by 3 bases, leaving 13 bases between them. Germline loops: CDR1 SGDLS, CDR2 YYNGEE. CDR3 sequence reads: CASSVAPRELYEQYF. For the CDR3, the DNA is TGTGCCAGCAGCGTAGCGCCCAGAGAGCTCTACGAGCAGTACTTC.

The chain carries TRBV11-3 and TRBJ1-1, with D tentatively TRBD1 (5 bases). Germline CDR1 and CDR2: SGHNT and YENEEA. CDR3 length: 16 residues. Trimming took 1 base from V and 11 from J, leaving 23 bases between them. The CDR3 region is CASSLGTGTGTRGAFF. In DNA form, the CDR3 reads TGTGCCAGCAGCTTAGGAACCGGGACGGGGACCCGGGGTGCTTTCTTT.

The rearrangement links TRBV2 to TRBJ2-1, with TRBD2 as a possible D gene (6 bases). The CDR3 is made up of 14 amino acids. Germline CDR1 SNHLY, CDR2 FYNNEI. V gave up 6 bases and J gave up 6 bases, with 15 bases separating them. DNA of the CDR3: TGTGCCAGCAGAGGACGGGGAGGCGTCAATGAGCAGTTCTTC. Protein sequence: CASRGRGGVNEQFF.

This clone was seen only once. The DNA for the CDR3 is TGTGCCAGCAGTTCCTCCGGCGGGAATCAGCCCCAGCATTTT. Residues: CASSSSGGNQPQHF. V usage is TRBV7-2 and J usage is TRBJ1-5; D is uncertain. Germline CDR1 reads SGHTA; CDR2 reads FQGNSA. Trimming stripped 6 bases from V and 4 bases from J, with 13 bases between. This CDR3 has 14 residues.

V and J are TRBV6-5 and TRBJ1-1; TRBD1 agrees at 7 bases. The CDR3 length is 14 residues. Losses at the gene ends were 6 bases for V and 3 bases for J; bases not matched to a gene: 7. Germline V gives CDR1 MNHEY, CDR2 SVGAGI. The CDR3 loop reads CASSNGDSYTEAFF. The CDR3 DNA is TGTGCCAGCAGCAACGGGGACAGCTACACTGAAGCTTTCTTT.

This rearrangement joins TRBV27 to TRBJ2-7, with D hard to call. Trimming took off 3 bases at V and 4 bases at J, with 10 bases between the two ends. CDR1 and CDR2 from the germline V gene are MNHEY and SMNVEV (reference sequence). The CDR3 contains 13 residues. The CDR3 protein is CASSFRWRYEQYF. CDR3 DNA: TGTGCCAGCAGTTTTCGTTGGCGGTACGAGCAGTACTTC.

This sequence joins TRBV28 and TRBJ2-5; possibly TRBD2 for D (6 bases). The CDR3 spans 13 residues. Trimming removed 8 bases from V and 0 bases from J, with 10 bases in between. Germline-derived CDR1 and CDR2 are MDHEN and SYDVKM. The CDR3 bases are TGTGCCAGCGGGACTTTTTACCAAGAGACCCAGTACTTC. It encodes CASGTFYQETQYF. The full variable domain, its missing parts supplied by reference TRBV28 and TRBJ2-5, is DVKVTQSSRYLVKRTGEKVFLECVQDMDHENMFWYRQDPGLGLRLIYFSYDVKMKEKGDIPEGYSVSREKKERFSLILESASTNQTSMYLCASGTFYQETQYFGPGTRLLVL.

The chain recombines TRBV5-1 with TRBJ1-3; 8 bases align to TRBD1. The length of the CDR3 is 15 residues. V gave up 4 bases and J gave up 4 bases; unmatched junction bases: 7. Germline lookup yields CDR1 SGHRS and CDR2 YFSETQ. CDR3 amino acids: CASSPYRGTGNTIYF. As DNA, the CDR3 is TGCGCCAGCAGCCCATACAGGGGGACGGGAAACACCATATATTTT. The full variable domain, its missing parts supplied by reference TRBV5-1 and TRBJ1-3, is KAGVTQTPRYLIKTRGQQVTLSCSPISGHRSVSWYQQTPGQGLQFLFEYFSETQRNKGNFPGRFSGRQFSNSRSEMNVSTLELGDSALYLCASSPYRGTGNTIYFGEGSWLTVV.